Presented here are 24 T cell receptor beta chains from one specimen sequenced in a study of CD8+ T cells in alopecia areata (dated by TCRdb to the late 2010s). Library creation used the immunoSEQ multiplex PCR assay. RNA was extracted from all samples and reverse transcribed into cDNA as template for TCR sequencing. TCRdb provides this immuneACCESS table in a form limited to in-frame rearrangements. Some clones are lacking; in checked studies, under half of them reflect an unresolved V gene, and why the rest are absent is not known. The sample table lists 210,000 or so clones, around 65% of them with a count of one. Of the sample, 1% to 1.5% is held by the ten largest clones. The treatment or condition label on this specimen signifies: oral pan-JAK inhibitor, 5-10 mg twice daily. Here the sequenced sample was CD4+ T cells sorted from blood, taken at roughly week 45, from a patient treated with tofacitinib. Every receptor here comes from a human donor with alopecia areata.

The chain has TRBV29-1 and TRBJ2-2; TRBD1 agrees at 10 bases. The CDR3 totals 12 residues. Germline CDR1 and CDR2: SQVTM and ANQGSEA. After removal of 7 bases from V and 4 bases from J, the junction contained 0 bases not matched to a gene. CDR3 sequence reads: CSGDRGTGELFF. Here the CDR3 DNA reads TGCAGCGGGGACAGGGGCACCGGGGAGCTGTTTTTT.

The chain links TRBV29-1 to TRBJ2-7; TRBD2 agrees at 12 bases. Germline V CDR1 and CDR2: SQVTM, ANQGSEA. V shed 4 bases, J shed 6 bases, and the junction held 7 bases outside the gene matches. The CDR3 sequence is 14 residues long. The DNA for the CDR3 is TGCAGCGTTGCTAGCGGGGGGGAGTTCGGCGAGCAGTACTTC. Translating it yields CSVASGGEFGEQYF.

This chain joins TRBV7-2 and TRBJ1-2; no clear D. Germline CDR1 and CDR2: SGHTA and FQGNSA. V was shortened by 2 bases and J by 2 bases, with 15 bases between the two germline ends. The CDR3 sequence is 16 residues long. The CDR3 protein is CASSLRVQVQNYGYTF. In DNA, the CDR3 is TGTGCCAGCAGCTTACGGGTGCAGGTTCAAAACTATGGCTACACCTTC.

The rearrangement links TRBV5-1 to TRBJ2-2; possibly TRBD2 for D (6 bases). Per germline, CDR1 SGHRS and CDR2 YFSETQ. The CDR3 loop spans 17 amino acids. Trimming took 1 base from V and 4 from J, leaving 17 bases between them. The CDR3 coding sequence is TGCGCCAGCAGCTTGAAGTCTAGCGCGAGTAGCACCGGGGAGCTGTTTTTT. It yields the protein CASSLKSSASSTGELFF. Combining the CDR3 with reference TRBV5-1 and TRBJ2-2 gives the whole variable domain KAGVTQTPRYLIKTRGQQVTLSCSPISGHRSVSWYQQTPGQGLQFLFEYFSETQRNKGNFPGRFSGRQFSNSRSEMNVSTLELGDSALYLCASSLKSSASSTGELFFGEGSRLTVL.

The table lists this clone with a few counts. This rearrangement joins TRBV29-1 to TRBJ2-1; D call uncertain. The CDR3 runs to 11 residues. The ends were cut back, 5 bases at V and 9 bases at J, with 11 bases in the middle. Germline loops: CDR1 SQVTM, CDR2 ANQGSEA. The CDR3 protein is CSVSWVGEQFF. Here the CDR3 DNA reads TGCAGCGTTTCGTGGGTAGGTGAGCAGTTCTTC.

The V and J genes are TRBV7-2 and TRBJ1-1, with D unclear. The CDR3 length is 13 residues. Trimming shortened V by 1 base and J by 4 bases, and 7 bases separated the two germline ends. Per germline, CDR1 SGHTA and CDR2 FQGNSA. The chain's CDR3 is CASSLGLGTEAFF. DNA of the CDR3: TGTGCCAGCAGCTTAGGATTGGGCACTGAAGCTTTCTTT. The entire variable domain, with the rest obtained from reference TRBV7-2 and TRBJ1-1, is as follows: GAGVSQSPSNKVTEKGKDVELRCDPISGHTALYWYRQSLGQGLEFLIYFQGNSAPDKSGLPSDRFSAERTGGSVSTLTIQRTQQEDSAVYLCASSLGLGTEAFFGQGTRLTVV.

The gene calls are TRBV4-2 and TRBJ1-1; no reliable D call. Between the trimmed V and J ends, which lost 0 bases and 2 bases, there was a span of 10 bases. CDR1 LGHNA and CDR2 YNFKEQ come from the germline V gene. The CDR3 covers 15 residues. The CDR3 loop reads CASSQEVADNTEAFF. CDR3 DNA: TGTGCCAGCAGCCAAGAGGTTGCGGATAACACTGAAGCTTTCTTT.

The chain's CDR3 is CASSLGEVIHEQYF. The CDR3 region has the DNA TGCGCCAGCAGCTTGGGCGAGGTCATCCACGAGCAGTACTTC. This rearrangement joins TRBV5-1 to TRBJ2-7; D is ambiguous. The V end was cut by 0 bases, the J end by 5 bases, with 12 bases between. CDR1 is SGHRS, CDR2 YFSETQ, per germline. This CDR3 is built from 14 residues.

This clone was observed a few times. The chain has TRBV11-3 and TRBJ1-1; TRBD1 matches 7 bases. Trimming took 5 bases from V and 4 from J; bases not matched to a gene: 4. The V gene's germline CDR1 is SGHNT and CDR2 YENEEA. This CDR3 region has 13 residues. CDR3 amino acids: CASSRGTATEAFF. DNA for the CDR3: TGTGCCAGCAGCCGCGGGACAGCCACTGAAGCTTTCTTT.

The chain uses TRBV2 and TRBJ2-5; a possible D gene is TRBD1 (6 bases). The ends were cut back, 8 bases at V and 4 bases at J, with 11 bases in the middle. CDR3 length: 12 amino acids. Germline CDR1 is SNHLY and CDR2 is FYNNEI. CDR3 DNA sequence: TGTGCCAGCTGTACAGGGAGAGAGACCCAGTACTTC. Translated: CASCTGRETQYF.

The chain is built from TRBV7-2 and TRBJ1-1; no clear D gene. This CDR3 spans 14 amino acids. V was pared by 1 base and J by 1 base, with 7 bases between. Germline lookup yields CDR1 SGHTA and CDR2 FQGNSA. CDR3 in DNA: TGTGCCAGCAGCTTAGTATACAGGAACACTGAAGCTTTCTTT. Its translation is CASSLVYRNTEAFF.

This clone was counted between two and nine times. This chain links TRBV29-1 with TRBJ2-1, with no clear D. This CDR3 has 11 residues. Trimming cost V 5 bases and J 7 bases, with 9 bases left between them. Germline V CDR1 and CDR2: SQVTM, ANQGSEA. This chain's CDR3 is CSVSGWNEQFF. As DNA, the CDR3 is TGCAGCGTTTCAGGCTGGAATGAGCAGTTCTTC.

The V call is TRBV6-1, the J call TRBJ1-1; no reliable D call. CDR1 is MNHNS and CDR2 is SASEGT in the germline V gene. The CDR3 runs 11 residues. Trimming cost V 9 bases and J 6 bases, with 11 bases left between them. The CDR3 reads CASAGVSEAFF. CDR3 nucleotides: TGTGCCAGTGCGGGTGTATCTGAAGCTTTCTTT.

The genes are TRBV9 and TRBJ1-3, with D perhaps matching TRBD1 (5 bases). This CDR3 has 17 residues. Trimming pared 2 bases from V and 3 bases from J, leaving 18 bases between. CDR1 and CDR2 from the germline V gene are SGDLS and YYNGEE. The CDR3 reads CASSVGTQWGNGNTIYF. CDR3 sequence (DNA): TGTGCCAGCAGCGTCGGGACTCAATGGGGCAATGGAAACACCATATATTTT.

This clone has only a few counts. The CDR3 region is CASSVVGRDSPLHF. For the CDR3, the DNA is TGTGCCAGCAGCGTAGTAGGGAGGGATTCACCCCTCCACTTT. The V call is TRBV9, the J call TRBJ1-6; D not resolved. The germline CDR1 and CDR2 sequences are SGDLS and YYNGEE. This CDR3 has 14 residues. V gave up 0 bases and J gave up 8 bases, with 9 bases separating them.

The table lists this clone with a few counts. The rearrangement joins TRBV28 to TRBJ1-6; TRBD1 might be the D (5 bases). Trimming took 1 base from V and 10 from J, leaving 11 bases between them. The CDR3 loop spans 14 amino acids. CDR1 and CDR2 (germline): MDHEN, SYDVKM. This CDR3 reads CASSLLGRQSPLHF. Written as DNA, the CDR3 is TGTGCCAGCAGTTTATTGGGACGGCAGTCACCCCTCCACTTT.

The genes are TRBV11-2 and TRBJ1-1; 7 bases are shared with TRBD1. CDR1 SGHAT and CDR2 FQNNGV come from the germline V gene. The CDR3 has 14 amino acids. The J segment lost 1 base and the V segment lost 5 bases, leaving 4 bases of the junction unmatched. The CDR3 nucleotides are TGTGCCAGCAGCACCCGACAGGGGAACACTGAAGCTTTCTTT. Amino acid sequence: CASSTRQGNTEAFF.

The chain links TRBV29-1 to TRBJ1-2; 7 bases agree with TRBD1. CDR1 is SQVTM, CDR2 ANQGSEA, per germline. The CDR3 length is 14 residues. The junction had 11 bases not matched to a gene; V was cut back by 6 bases and J by 4 bases. The CDR3 region has the DNA TGCAGCGTCGCGAGGTCAGGGGGGATCTATGGCTACACCTTC. Encoded protein: CSVARSGGIYGYTF.

This chain links TRBV6-6 with TRBJ1-1; D remains unclear. The V end lost 6 bases, the J end lost 0 bases, and 8 bases lay between the germline ends. Germline lookup yields CDR1 MNHNY and CDR2 SVGAGI (reference sequence). The CDR3 covers 13 residues. The CDR3 nucleotides are TGTGCCAGCAGAACCCTCGTGAACACTGAAGCTTTCTTT. This translates into CASRTLVNTEAFF.

The chain couples TRBV11-2 to TRBJ1-3; D ambiguous. There are 11 residues in the CDR3. Germline V gene sequence: CDR1 SGHAT, CDR2 FQNNGV. Between the trimmed V and J ends, which lost 0 bases and 11 bases, there was a span of 5 bases. DNA for the CDR3: TGTGCCAGCAGCTTAGAGTCGTCCATATATTTT. It yields the protein CASSLESSIYF.

This clone has just a few counts. V usage is TRBV7-2 and J usage is TRBJ1-4; D not resolved. The CDR3 spans 15 residues. The ends were cut back, 5 bases at V and 13 bases at J, with 23 bases in the middle. Germline-derived CDR1 and CDR2 are SGHTA and FQGNSA. For the CDR3, the DNA is TGTGCCAGCAGCCCAATACATGTTGGCCCGGTGGGACTGTTTTTT. Protein product: CASSPIHVGPVGLFF.

J is TRBJ1-1 and V is TRBV29-1; D possibly corresponds to TRBD1 (5 bases). Germline CDR1 reads SQVTM; CDR2 reads ANQGSEA. CDR3 length: 13 residues. V lost 2 bases and J lost 3, with 10 bases in between. In DNA form, the CDR3 reads TGCAGCGTTGAAAGGGGTACGGACACTGAAGCTTTCTTT. Protein: CSVERGTDTEAFF. The full variable domain, completed using reference TRBV29-1 and TRBJ1-1, is SAVISQKPSRDICQRGTSLTIQCQVDSQVTMMFWYRQQPGQSLTLIATANQGSEATYESGFVIDKFPISRPNLTFSTLTVSNMSPEDSSIYLCSVERGTDTEAFFGQGTRLTVV.

About this clone: The identical CDR3 is also encoded by other nucleotide sequences in the sample. This chain uses TRBV2 with TRBJ1-5; D is unclear. The CDR3 is 13 residues long. Per germline, CDR1 SNHLY and CDR2 FYNNEI. Trimming pared 4 bases from V and 8 bases from J, leaving 12 bases between. The DNA of the CDR3 is TGTGCCAGCAGTGTGGGAGGCGTGAAGCCCCAGCATTTT. This encodes CASSVGGVKPQHF.

The chain has TRBV30 and TRBJ2-1; tentatively, D is TRBD1 or TRBD2 (6 bases each). Germline V lookup: CDR1 GTSNPN, CDR2 SVGIG (reference sequence). The V and J ends lost 4 bases and 7 bases respectively, with 14 bases between them. The CDR3 runs to 13 residues. The CDR3 DNA reads as TGTGCCTGGAAAAACTGGGGGGCGAATGAGCAGTTCTTC. This gives the protein CAWKNWGANEQFF.